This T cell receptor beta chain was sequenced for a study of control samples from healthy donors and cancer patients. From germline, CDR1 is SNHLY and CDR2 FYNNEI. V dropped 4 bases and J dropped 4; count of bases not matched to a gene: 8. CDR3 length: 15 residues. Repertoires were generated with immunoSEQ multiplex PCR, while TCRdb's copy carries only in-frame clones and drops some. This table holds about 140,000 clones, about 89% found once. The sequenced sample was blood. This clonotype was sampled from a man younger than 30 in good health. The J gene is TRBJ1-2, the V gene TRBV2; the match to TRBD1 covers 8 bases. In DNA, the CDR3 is TGTGCCAGCAGTGGACCTTACAGGGGGGGCTATGGCTACACCTTC. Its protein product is CASSGPYRGGYGYTF. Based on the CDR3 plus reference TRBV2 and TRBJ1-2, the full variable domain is EPEVTQTPSHQVTQMGQEVILRCVPISNHLYFYWYRQILGQKVEFLVSFYNNEISEKSEIFDDQFSVERPDGSNFTLKIRSTKLEDSAMYFCASSGPYRGGYGYTFGSGTRLTVV.